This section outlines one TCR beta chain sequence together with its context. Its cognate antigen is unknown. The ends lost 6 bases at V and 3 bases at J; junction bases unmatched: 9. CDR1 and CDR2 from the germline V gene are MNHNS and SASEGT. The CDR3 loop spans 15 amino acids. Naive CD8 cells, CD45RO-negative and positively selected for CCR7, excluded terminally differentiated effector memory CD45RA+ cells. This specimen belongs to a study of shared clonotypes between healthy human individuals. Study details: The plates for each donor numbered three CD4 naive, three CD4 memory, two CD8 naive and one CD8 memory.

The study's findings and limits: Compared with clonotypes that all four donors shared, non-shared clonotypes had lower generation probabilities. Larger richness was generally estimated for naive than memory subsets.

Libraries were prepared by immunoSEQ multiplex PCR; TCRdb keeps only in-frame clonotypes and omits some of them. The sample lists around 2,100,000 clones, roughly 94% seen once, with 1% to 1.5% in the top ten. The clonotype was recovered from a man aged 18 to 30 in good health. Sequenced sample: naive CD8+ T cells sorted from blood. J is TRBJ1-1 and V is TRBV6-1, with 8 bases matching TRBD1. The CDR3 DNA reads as TGTGCCAGCAGCAACCACAGGGGGGTGGACACTGAAGCTTTCTTT. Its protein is CASSNHRGVDTEAFF.